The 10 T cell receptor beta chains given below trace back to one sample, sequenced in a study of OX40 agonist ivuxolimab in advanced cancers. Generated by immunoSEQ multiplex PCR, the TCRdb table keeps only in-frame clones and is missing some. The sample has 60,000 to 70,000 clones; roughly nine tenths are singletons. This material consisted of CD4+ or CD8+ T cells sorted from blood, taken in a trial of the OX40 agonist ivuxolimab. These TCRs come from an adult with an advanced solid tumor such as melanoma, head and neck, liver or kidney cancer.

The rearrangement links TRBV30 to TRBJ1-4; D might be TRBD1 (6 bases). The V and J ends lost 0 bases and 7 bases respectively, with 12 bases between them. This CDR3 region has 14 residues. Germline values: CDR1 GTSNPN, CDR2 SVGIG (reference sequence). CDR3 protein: CAWSVQGPGEKLFF. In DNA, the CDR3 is TGTGCCTGGAGTGTACAGGGCCCGGGTGAAAAACTGTTTTTT.

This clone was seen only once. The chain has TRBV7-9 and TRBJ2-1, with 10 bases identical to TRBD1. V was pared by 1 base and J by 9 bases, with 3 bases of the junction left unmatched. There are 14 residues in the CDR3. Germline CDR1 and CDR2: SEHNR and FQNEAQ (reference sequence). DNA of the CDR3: TGTGCCAGCAGCTTAGGGGACAGGGGTGTTGAGCAGTTCTTC. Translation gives CASSLGDRGVEQFF. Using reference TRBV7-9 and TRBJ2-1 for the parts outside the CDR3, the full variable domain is DTGVSQNPRHKITKRGQNVTFRCDPISEHNRLYWYRQTLGQGPEFLTYFQNEAQLEKSRLLSDRFSAERPKGSFSTLEIQRTEQGDSAMYLCASSLGDRGVEQFFGPGTRLTVL.

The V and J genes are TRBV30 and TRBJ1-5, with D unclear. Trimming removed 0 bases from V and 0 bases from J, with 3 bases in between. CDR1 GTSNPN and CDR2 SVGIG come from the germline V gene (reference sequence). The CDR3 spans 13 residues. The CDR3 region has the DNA TGTGCCTGGAGTGTCTATAGCAATCAGCCCCAGCATTTT. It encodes CAWSVYSNQPQHF.

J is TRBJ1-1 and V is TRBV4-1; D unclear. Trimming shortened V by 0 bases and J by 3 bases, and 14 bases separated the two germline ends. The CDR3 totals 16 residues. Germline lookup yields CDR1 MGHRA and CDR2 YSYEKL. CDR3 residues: CASSQDNREGYTEAFF. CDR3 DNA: TGCGCCAGCAGCCAAGATAACCGAGAGGGCTACACTGAAGCTTTCTTT.

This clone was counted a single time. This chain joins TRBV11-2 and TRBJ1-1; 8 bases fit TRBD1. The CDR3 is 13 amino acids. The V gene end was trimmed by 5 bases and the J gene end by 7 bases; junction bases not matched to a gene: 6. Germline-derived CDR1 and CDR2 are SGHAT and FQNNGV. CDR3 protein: CASSRQQGVEAFF. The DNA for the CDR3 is TGTGCCAGCAGCCGGCAACAGGGGGTTGAAGCTTTCTTT.

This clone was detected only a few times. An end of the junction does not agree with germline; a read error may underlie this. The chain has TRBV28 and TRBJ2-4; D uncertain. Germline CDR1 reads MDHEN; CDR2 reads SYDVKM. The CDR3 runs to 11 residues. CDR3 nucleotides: TGTGCCAGCAGTCAGTCACGTGGGTTGCACTTC. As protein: CASSQSRGLHF.

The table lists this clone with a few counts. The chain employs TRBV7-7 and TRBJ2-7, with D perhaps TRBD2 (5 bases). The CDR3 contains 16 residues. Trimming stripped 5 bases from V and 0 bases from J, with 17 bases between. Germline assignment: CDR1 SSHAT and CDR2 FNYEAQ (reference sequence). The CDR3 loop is CASSPSPDPSSYEQYF. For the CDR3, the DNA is TGTGCCAGCAGCCCTAGCCCCGATCCAAGCTCCTACGAGCAGTACTTC. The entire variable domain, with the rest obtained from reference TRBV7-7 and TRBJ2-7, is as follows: GAGVSQSPRYKVTKRGQDVTLRCDPISSHATLYWYQQALGQGPEFLTYFNYEAQPDKSGLPSDRFSAERPEGSISTLTIQRTEQRDSAMYRCASSPSPDPSSYEQYFGPGTRLTVT.

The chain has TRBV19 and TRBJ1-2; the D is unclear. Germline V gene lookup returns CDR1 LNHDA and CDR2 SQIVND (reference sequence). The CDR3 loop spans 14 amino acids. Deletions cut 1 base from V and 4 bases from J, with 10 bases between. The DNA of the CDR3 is TGTGCCAGTAGTATAGGAGCGGAGTCCTATGGCTACACCTTC. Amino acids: CASSIGAESYGYTF.

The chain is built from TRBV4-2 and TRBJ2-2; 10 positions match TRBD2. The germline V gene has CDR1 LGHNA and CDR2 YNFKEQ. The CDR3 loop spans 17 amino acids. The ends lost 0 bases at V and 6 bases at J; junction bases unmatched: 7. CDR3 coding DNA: TGTGCCAGCAGCCAAGATCGTAAGCGGGGGGGCTCCGGGGAGCTGTTTTTT. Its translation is CASSQDRKRGGSGELFF.

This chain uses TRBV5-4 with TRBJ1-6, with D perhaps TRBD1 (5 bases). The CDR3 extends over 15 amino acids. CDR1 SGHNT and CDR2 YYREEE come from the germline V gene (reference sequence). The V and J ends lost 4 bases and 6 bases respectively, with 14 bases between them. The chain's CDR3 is CASSTQTESNSPLHF. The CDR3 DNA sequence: TGTGCCAGCAGCACCCAGACAGAGTCTAATTCACCCCTCCACTTT.